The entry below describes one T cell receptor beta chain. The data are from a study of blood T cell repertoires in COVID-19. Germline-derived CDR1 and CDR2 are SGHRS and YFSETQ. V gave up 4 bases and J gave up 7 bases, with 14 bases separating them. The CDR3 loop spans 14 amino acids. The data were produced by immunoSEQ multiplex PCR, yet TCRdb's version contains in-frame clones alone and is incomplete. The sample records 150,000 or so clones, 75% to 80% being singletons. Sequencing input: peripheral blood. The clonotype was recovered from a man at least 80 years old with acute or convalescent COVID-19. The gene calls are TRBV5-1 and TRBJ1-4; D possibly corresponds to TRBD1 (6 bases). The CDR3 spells CASSPSGDIEKLFF. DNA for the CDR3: TGCGCCAGCAGCCCTTCAGGGGATATTGAAAAACTGTTTTTT.